Below, 7 T cell receptor beta chains from the same sample are listed, as sequenced in a study of hypomethylating agent response in myelodysplastic syndrome. The protocol was immunoSEQ multiplex PCR, while the TCRdb copy is restricted to in-frame clones and leaves out a portion. This table holds approximately 6,100 clones, over 80% found once. The sequencing used bone marrow, collected before or after starting hypomethylating agent treatment for myelodysplastic syndrome (not recorded which). These TCRs come from a human donor with myelodysplastic syndrome.

The sample holds one count of this clone. The rearrangement uses TRBV19 and TRBJ2-7, with TRBD1 identical over 7 bases. This CDR3 comprises 15 residues. Losses at the gene ends were 5 bases for V and 3 bases for J; bases not matched to a gene: 10. Germline CDR1 LNHDA, CDR2 SQIVND (reference sequence). The DNA for the CDR3 is TGTGCCAGTAGTGCCACAGTCTCAGGGGGCTACGAGCAGTACTTC. It is translated as CASSATVSGGYEQYF. The full variable domain, completed using reference TRBV19 and TRBJ2-7, is DGGITQSPKYLFRKEGQNVTLSCEQNLNHDAMYWYRQDPGQGLRLIYYSQIVNDFQKGDIAEGYSVSREKKESFPLTVTSAQKNPTAFYLCASSATVSGGYEQYFGPGTRLTVT.

The V and J genes are TRBV9 and TRBJ1-3, with D tentatively TRBD1 (5 bases). Germline-derived CDR1 and CDR2 are SGDLS and YYNGEE. Deletions cut 0 bases from V and 11 bases from J, with 12 bases between. The CDR3 length is 13 residues. Here the CDR3 reads CASSVGGERAIYF. The CDR3 nucleotides are TGTGCCAGCAGCGTAGGGGGCGAAAGAGCCATATATTTT.

This clone was seen a single time. This CDR3 reads CASSLGSGLTEAFF. The CDR3 region has the DNA TGTGCCAGCAGCTTAGGGTCAGGGTTAACTGAAGCTTTCTTT. The rearrangement joins TRBV7-8 to TRBJ1-1; D possibly corresponds to TRBD1 (5 bases). The CDR3 length is 14 residues. Germline V gives CDR1 SGHVS, CDR2 FQNEAQ. Trimming took off 1 base at V and 5 bases at J, with 11 bases between the two ends.

V gene TRBV10-2 combines with J gene TRBJ1-1; possible D gene TRBD1, 5 bases. Germline CDR1 is WSHSY and CDR2 is SAAADI. V shed 1 base and J shed 0 bases, with 12 bases lying between them. The length of the CDR3 is 16 residues. This CDR3 reads CASSELQPGLNTEAFF. CDR3 DNA: TGCGCCAGCAGTGAGTTACAGCCGGGGCTGAACACTGAAGCTTTCTTT.

The gene calls are TRBV7-8 and TRBJ2-1; TRBD1 matches 7 bases. J lost 8 bases, V lost 2 bases, and 9 bases had no gene match. The CDR3 sequence is 15 residues long. The germline gives CDR1 SGHVS, CDR2 FQNEAQ. In nucleotides, the CDR3 is TGTGCCAGCAGCTTACTGGGATATACAGGGGATGAGCAGTTCTTC. Translating gives CASSLLGYTGDEQFF. Using reference TRBV7-8 and TRBJ2-1 for the parts outside the CDR3, the full variable domain is GAGVSQSPRYKVAKRGQDVALRCDPISGHVSLFWYQQALGQGPEFLTYFQNEAQLDKSGLPSDRFFAERPEGSVSTLKIQRTQQEDSAVYLCASSLLGYTGDEQFFGPGTRLTVL.

The chain has TRBV2 and TRBJ1-1; D might be TRBD1 (5 bases). Germline V gene lookup returns CDR1 SNHLY and CDR2 FYNNEI. V lost 11 bases, J lost 0 bases, and 16 bases lay in between. The CDR3 extends over 14 amino acids. CDR3 sequence: CAHAGSLMNTEAFF. In DNA form, the CDR3 reads TGTGCCCATGCAGGGAGTTTGATGAACACTGAAGCTTTCTTT.

In the case of this clone: Relative to the germline gene, one junction end is altered; a read error may explain this. V is TRBV7-2 and J is TRBJ2-3; D may be TRBD1 (6 bases). CDR1 is SGHTA, CDR2 FQGNSA, per germline. The length of the CDR3 is 14 residues. The CDR3 sequence: CASSQAGDTDTQYF. The CDR3 DNA is TGCGCCAGCAGCCAAGCAGGGGACACAGATACGCAGTATTTT.